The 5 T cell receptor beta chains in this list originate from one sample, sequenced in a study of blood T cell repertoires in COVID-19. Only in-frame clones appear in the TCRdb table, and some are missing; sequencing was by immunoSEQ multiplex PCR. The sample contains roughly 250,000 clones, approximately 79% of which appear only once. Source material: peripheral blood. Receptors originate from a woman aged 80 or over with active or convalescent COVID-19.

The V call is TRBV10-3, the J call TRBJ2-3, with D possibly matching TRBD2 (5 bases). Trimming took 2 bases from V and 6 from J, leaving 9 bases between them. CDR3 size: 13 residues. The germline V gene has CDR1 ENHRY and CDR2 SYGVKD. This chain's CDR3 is CAISEEIADTQYF. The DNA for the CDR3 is TGTGCCATCAGTGAGGAAATAGCGGATACGCAGTATTTT.

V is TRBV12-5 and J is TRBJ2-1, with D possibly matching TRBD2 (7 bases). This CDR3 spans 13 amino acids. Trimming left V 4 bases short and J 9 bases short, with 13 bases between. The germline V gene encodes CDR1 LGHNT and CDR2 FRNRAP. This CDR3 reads CASGWGGTTEQFF. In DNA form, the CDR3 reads TGTGCTAGTGGTTGGGGGGGGACAACTGAGCAGTTCTTC.

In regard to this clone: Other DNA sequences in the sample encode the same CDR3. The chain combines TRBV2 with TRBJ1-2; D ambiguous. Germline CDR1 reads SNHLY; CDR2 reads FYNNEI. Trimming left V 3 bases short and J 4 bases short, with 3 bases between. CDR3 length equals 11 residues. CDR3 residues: CASSDSYGYTF. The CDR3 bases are TGTGCCAGCAGTGACAGCTATGGCTACACCTTC.

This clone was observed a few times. In nucleotides, the CDR3 is TGTGCCAGCAGTGTGGGGAGCGGGGGCTATGGCTACACCTTC. As protein: CASSVGSGGYGYTF. The rearrangement joins TRBV2 to TRBJ1-2; tentatively, D is TRBD1 (5 bases). V shed 4 bases and J shed 4 bases, with 13 bases lying between them. This CDR3 region has 14 residues. Germline assignment: CDR1 SNHLY and CDR2 FYNNEI.

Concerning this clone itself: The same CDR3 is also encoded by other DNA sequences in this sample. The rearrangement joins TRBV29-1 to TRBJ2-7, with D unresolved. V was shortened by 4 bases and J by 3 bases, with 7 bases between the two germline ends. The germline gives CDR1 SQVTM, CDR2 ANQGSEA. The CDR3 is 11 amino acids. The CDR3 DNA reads TGCAGCGTTGGGGCAGGCTACGAGCAGTACTTC. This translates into CSVGAGYEQYF.